Below are 18 T cell receptor beta chains sequenced from a single sample in a study of T cells expressing NK-cell markers. After re-calling the 5' RACE reads, TCRdb lists one entry per CDR3 protein, DNA absent. This sample's table reports hundreds of thousands of distinct CDR3 sequences. Sequencing input: blood T cells: a sorted CD56 or NKG2C T cell subset, CD4+ or CD8+ T cells, or bulk PBMC T cells (not recorded which). These receptor sequences come from a woman aged 18-70 years in good health.

The rearrangement joins TRBV29-1 to TRBJ2-1. The germline gives CDR1 SQVTM, CDR2 ANQGSEA. CDR3 length equals 13 residues. The CDR3 loop is CSVGDSSYNEQFF.

The chain carries TRBV24-1 and TRBJ1-5. This CDR3 spans 13 amino acids. The germline gives CDR1 KGHDR, CDR2 SFDVKD. The CDR3 region is CATSVRAGQPQHF.

The J gene is TRBJ1-2, the V gene TRBV12-3 or TRBV12-4; there is no DNA to check the TCRdb D call of TRBD1. The CDR3 runs 16 residues. The CDR3: CASSFRRDRGAHGYTF.

The chain has TRBV10-3 and TRBJ2-5; TCRdb's assignment of TRBD1 cannot be checked, as there is no DNA. The CDR3 has 16 amino acids. Per the germline V gene, CDR1 is ENHRY and CDR2 is SYGVKD. This chain's CDR3 is CAISEWDSGGTETQYF.

This chain joins TRBV5-5 and TRBJ1-4. CDR3 size: 15 residues. Per the germline V gene, CDR1 is SGHKS and CDR2 is YYEKEE (reference sequence). The CDR3 region is CASRRSRATNEKLFF.

The chain employs TRBV15 and TRBJ2-4; TCRdb designates TRBD2, a call that cannot be tested without DNA. Germline CDR1 is LNHNV and CDR2 is YYDKDF (reference sequence). The CDR3 spans 15 residues. Here the CDR3 reads CATSRVTGRGNIQYF. The variable domain in full, with the rest retrieved from reference TRBV15 and TRBJ2-4, is DAMVIQNPRYQVTQFGKPVTLSCSQTLNHNVMYWYQQKSSQAPKLLFHYYDKDFNNEADTPDNFQSRRPNTSFCFLDIRSPGLGDTAMYLCATSRVTGRGNIQYFGAGTRLSVL.

V is TRBV20-1 and J is TRBJ2-7; TCRdb lists TRBD1, though no DNA is available to test this call. Germline V gene lookup returns CDR1 DFQATT and CDR2 SNEGSKA (reference sequence). The CDR3 runs to 14 residues. The CDR3: CSAPSRDRGDEQYF.

The chain is built from TRBV4-1 and TRBJ1-1; no DNA is available, so the TRBD1 call from TCRdb remains unchecked. Germline CDR1 is MGHRA and CDR2 is YSYEKL. CDR3 length: 15 amino acids. The CDR3: CASSQVDRGNTEAFF.

V is TRBV28 and J is TRBJ1-5. The CDR3 spans 12 residues. CDR1 is MDHEN, CDR2 SYDVKM, per germline. CDR3: CASSPPLGAQHF.

The chain has TRBV7-9 and TRBJ1-6. This CDR3 spans 15 amino acids. From germline, CDR1 is SEHNR and CDR2 FQNEAQ (reference sequence). The chain's CDR3 is CASRSDQSGGSPLHF.

The chain joins TRBV20-1 to TRBJ2-2. Germline V gene data show CDR1 as DFQATT and CDR2 as SNEGSKA (reference sequence). The CDR3 covers 13 residues. CDR3 protein: CSARDGGVAELFF.

The chain combines TRBV4-3 with TRBJ2-2; the D gene TCRdb calls, TRBD2, cannot be checked with no DNA. The germline CDR1 and CDR2 sequences are LGHNA and YSLEER. This CDR3 has 16 amino acids. The CDR3 loop is CASSLVAGGPGGELFF.

The V gene is TRBV5-4, the J gene TRBJ1-2; checking the TCRdb D call of TRBD1 is not possible without DNA. The germline V gene encodes CDR1 SGHNT and CDR2 YYREEE (reference sequence). CDR3 length equals 15 residues. The CDR3 is CASSLVVDRGYGYTF. The whole variable domain, filled in from reference TRBV5-4 and TRBJ1-2, reads ETGVTQSPTHLIKTRGQQVTLRCSSQSGHNTVSWYQQALGQGPQFIFQYYREEENGRGNFPPRFSGLQFPNYSSELNVNALELDDSALYLCASSLVVDRGYGYTFGSGTRLTVV.

The V gene is TRBV9, the J gene TRBJ1-6. This CDR3 contains 12 residues. Per germline, CDR1 SGDLS and CDR2 YYNGEE. Here the CDR3 reads CASGLENSPLHF.

This chain uses TRBV20-1 with TRBJ2-1. Germline CDR1 is DFQATT and CDR2 is SNEGSKA (reference sequence). This CDR3 is built from 14 residues. CDR3 sequence: CSARVPSGYNEQFF.

The genes are TRBV10-3 and TRBJ2-7; absent DNA, TCRdb's TRBD2 call cannot be checked. The germline V gene has CDR1 ENHRY and CDR2 SYGVKD. The CDR3 spans 14 residues. This chain's CDR3 is CAIRGSGATYEQYF.

This chain connects TRBV20-1 to TRBJ1-2; TCRdb names TRBD1, which stays unverified in the absence of DNA. CDR3 length: 17 residues. Germline V gene data show CDR1 as DFQATT and CDR2 as SNEGSKA (reference sequence). The CDR3 sequence is CSARDPLLTPEVYGYTF.

The CDR3 sequence is CASSAQRRTGELFF. The V and J genes are TRBV7-2 and TRBJ2-2. There are 14 residues in the CDR3. From germline, CDR1 is SGHTA and CDR2 FQGNSA.